A selection of T cell receptor beta chains follows, all from one sample in a study of T cells in Graves' hyperthyroidism and ophthalmopathy. MiXCR, run by TCRdb on the multiplex PCR reads, gives a single entry per CDR3 protein. The sample lists around 690,000 distinct CDR3 sequences; 17% were seen once. The specimen sequenced was blood. These receptors were obtained from a man between 50 and 59 years old with Graves' hyperthyroidism. Both conserved end residues are part of each CDR3. Fields, in order: J gene, V gene, CDR3 length, clone size, D gene, CDR3 DNA, CDR3 protein. The D gene is left open where the match is weak. Size is stated for part of the rows, as once, few or many counts, or as a class when the clone is expanded.

>TRBJ1-6|TRBV5-1|17|few|TRBD1
TGCGCCAGCAGCTTGTGGGACAGGGATACTCCGTCTTCACCCCTCCACTTT
CASSLWDRDTPSSPLHF
>TRBJ2-1|TRBV24-1|14|NA|NA
TGTGCCACCAGTGATTTTCTACCGCAGGCAGAGCAGTTCTTC
CATSDFLPQAEQFF
>TRBJ2-1|TRBV7-2|12|few|NA
TGTGCCAGCAGCATAGAATGGAGTGAGCAGTTCTTC
CASSIEWSEQFF
>TRBJ1-1|TRBV7-3|13|many|NA
TGTGCCAGCAGCTTAGAGCAGGGAGCAGGAGCTTTCTTT
CASSLEQGAGAFF
>TRBJ2-1|TRBV11-2|14|few|NA
TGTGCCAGCAGCTTGTTGTTCAGTAACAATGAGCAGTTCTTC
CASSLLFSNNEQFF
>TRBJ1-4|TRBV12-3/TRBV12-4|15|many|NA
TGTGCCAGCAGTTCTCGGAGGCCGACTAATGAAAAACTGTTTTTT
CASSSRRPTNEKLFF
>TRBJ2-1|TRBV4-3|15|few|NA
TGCGCCAGCAGCCAAGACCCAACAGATCCCAATGAGCAGTTCTTC
CASSQDPTDPNEQFF
>TRBJ2-7|TRBV5-1|15|few|NA
TGCGCCAGCAGCCTGTTAACTGTACGGGGCCACGAGCAGTACTTC
CASSLLTVRGHEQYF
>TRBJ2-3|TRBV10-2|16|many|TRBD2
TGCGCCAGCAGCGAAGACATTAGCGGGAGCACAGATACGCAGTATTTT
CASSEDISGSTDTQYF
>TRBJ1-5|TRBV6-1|14|NA|TRBD1
TGTGCCAGCAGTGAACGAACAGGGGGTCAGCCCCAGCATTTT
CASSERTGGQPQHF
>TRBJ2-1|TRBV24-1|12|many|NA
TGTGCCACCAGTGGCTATCTACCTGAGCAGTTCTTC
CATSGYLPEQFF
>TRBJ2-5|TRBV18|14|NA|NA
TGTGCCAGCTCACCCACAGGGAGGATGGAGACCCAGTACTTC
CASSPTGRMETQYF
>TRBJ2-7|TRBV14|14|many|NA
TGTGCCAGCAGTCAAGGGGGGAACATTCACGAGCAGTACTTC
CASSQGGNIHEQYF
>TRBJ1-2|TRBV6-5|15|many|NA
TGTGCCAGCAGTTACTCGAGACGGGGTCTCGATGGCTACACCTTC
CASSYSRRGLDGYTF
>TRBJ2-5|TRBV11-1|14|NA|NA
TGTGCCAGCAGCCCATTGACTATCCAAGAGACCCAGTACTTC
CASSPLTIQETQYF
>TRBJ2-1|TRBV28|14|many|NA
TGTGCCAGCAGTTTTGACACCTCCTACAATGAGCAGTTCTTC
CASSFDTSYNEQFF
>TRBJ2-7|TRBV18|13|few|NA
TGTGCCAGCTCACCATCCGGGATCTACGAGCAGTACTTC
CASSPSGIYEQYF
>TRBJ1-2|TRBV9|13|NA|TRBD1
TGTGCCAGCAGCGTCCGTGACAGGGAAGCCTCCACCTTC
CASSVRDREASTF
>TRBJ2-1|TRBV29-1|13|NA|NA
TGCAGCGTTGCGGGACCGCATAGAAGTGAGCAGTTCTTC
CSVAGPHRSEQFF
>TRBJ2-7|TRBV5-1|15|many|TRBD2
TGCGCCAGCAGCTTAGGGACTAGCGACTCCTACGAGCAGTACTTC
CASSLGTSDSYEQYF
>TRBJ2-3|TRBV30|13|many|NA
TGTGCCTGGAGTGAGGATGGGACAGATACGCAGTATTTT
CAWSEDGTDTQYF
>TRBJ2-7|TRBV27|14|many|NA
TGTGCCAGCAGTTTTGTCAACAGGCCCTACGAGCAGTACTTC
CASSFVNRPYEQYF
>TRBJ1-2|TRBV24-1|15|NA|TRBD1
TGTGCCACCAGTATGACCGGGACAGCCAACTATGGCTACACCTTC
CATSMTGTANYGYTF
>TRBJ2-3|TRBV30|15|once|NA
TGTGCCTGGAGTGTACGGGCCGTTAGAGGATATGAGCAGTATTTT
CAWSVRAVRGYEQYF
>TRBJ1-1|TRBV19|16|few|NA
TGTGCCAGTAGTTTGAATGCGATCTCAATGAACACTGAAGCTTTCTTT
CASSLNAISMNTEAFF